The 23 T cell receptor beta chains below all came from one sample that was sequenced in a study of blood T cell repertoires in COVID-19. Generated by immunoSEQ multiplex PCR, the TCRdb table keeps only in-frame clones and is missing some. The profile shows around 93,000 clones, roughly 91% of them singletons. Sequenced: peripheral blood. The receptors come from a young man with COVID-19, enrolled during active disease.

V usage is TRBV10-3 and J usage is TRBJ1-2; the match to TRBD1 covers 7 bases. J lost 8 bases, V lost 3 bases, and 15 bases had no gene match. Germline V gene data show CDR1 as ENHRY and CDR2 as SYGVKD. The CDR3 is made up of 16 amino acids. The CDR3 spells CAISDPTRRDSLGYTF. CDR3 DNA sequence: TGTGCCATCAGTGACCCGACGAGGCGGGACAGCCTAGGCTACACCTTC.

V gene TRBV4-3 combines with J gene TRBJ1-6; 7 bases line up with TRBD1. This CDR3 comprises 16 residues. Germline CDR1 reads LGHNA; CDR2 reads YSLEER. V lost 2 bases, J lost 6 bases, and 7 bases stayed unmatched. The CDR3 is CASSQNLGQVNSPLHF. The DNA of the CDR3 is TGCGCCAGCAGCCAAAACCTAGGACAGGTTAATTCACCCCTCCACTTT.

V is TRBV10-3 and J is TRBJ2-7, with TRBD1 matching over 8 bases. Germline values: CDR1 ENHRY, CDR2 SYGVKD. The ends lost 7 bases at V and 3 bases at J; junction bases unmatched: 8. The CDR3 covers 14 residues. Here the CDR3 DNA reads TGTGCCATCAACTCTCACAGGGGGAGCTACGAGCAGTACTTC. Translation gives CAINSHRGSYEQYF.

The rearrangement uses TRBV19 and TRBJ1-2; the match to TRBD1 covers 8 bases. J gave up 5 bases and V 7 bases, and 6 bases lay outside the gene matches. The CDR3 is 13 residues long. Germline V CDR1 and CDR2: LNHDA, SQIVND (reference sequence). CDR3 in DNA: TGTGCCAGTACTCGGGACAGGTCTTATGGCTACACCTTC. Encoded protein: CASTRDRSYGYTF.

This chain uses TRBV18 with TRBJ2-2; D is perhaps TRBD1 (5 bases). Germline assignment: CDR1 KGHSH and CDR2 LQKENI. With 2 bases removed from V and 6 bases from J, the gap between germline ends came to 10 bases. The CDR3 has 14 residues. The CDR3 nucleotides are TGTGCCAGCTCACCAGGGGCCAAGGCCGGGGAGCTGTTTTTT. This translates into CASSPGAKAGELFF.

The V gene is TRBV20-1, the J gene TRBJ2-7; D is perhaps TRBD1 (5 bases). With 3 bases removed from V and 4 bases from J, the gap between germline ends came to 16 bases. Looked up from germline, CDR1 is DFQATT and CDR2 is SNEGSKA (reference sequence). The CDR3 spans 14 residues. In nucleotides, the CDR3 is TGCAGTGCTAGTAGCAGGGATGAGTTGTACGAGCAGTACTTC. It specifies CSASSRDELYEQYF.

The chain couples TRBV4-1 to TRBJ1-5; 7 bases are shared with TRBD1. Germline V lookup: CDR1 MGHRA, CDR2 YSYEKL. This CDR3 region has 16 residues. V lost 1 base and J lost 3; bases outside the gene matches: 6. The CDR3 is CASSQGTGRANQPQHF. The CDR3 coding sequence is TGCGCCAGCAGCCAAGGGACAGGAAGGGCCAATCAGCCCCAGCATTTT.

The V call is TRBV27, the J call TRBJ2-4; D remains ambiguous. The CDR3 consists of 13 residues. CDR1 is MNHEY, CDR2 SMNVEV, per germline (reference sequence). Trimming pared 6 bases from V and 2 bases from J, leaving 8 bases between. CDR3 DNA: TGTGCCAGCAGCCCAGCGTCCAAAAACATTCAGTACTTC. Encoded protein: CASSPASKNIQYF.

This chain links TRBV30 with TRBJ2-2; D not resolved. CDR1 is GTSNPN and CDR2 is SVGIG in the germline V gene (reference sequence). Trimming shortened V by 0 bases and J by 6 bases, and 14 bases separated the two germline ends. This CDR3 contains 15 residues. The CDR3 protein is CAWSVVLGLSGELFF. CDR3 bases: TGTGCCTGGAGTGTGGTTCTCGGGTTGTCCGGGGAGCTGTTTTTT.

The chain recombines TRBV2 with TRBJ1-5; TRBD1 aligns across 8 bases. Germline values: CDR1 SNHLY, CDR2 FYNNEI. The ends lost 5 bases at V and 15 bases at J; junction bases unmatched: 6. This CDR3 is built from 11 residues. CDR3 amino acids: CASSNGQGGHF. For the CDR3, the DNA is TGTGCCAGCAGTAATGGACAGGGAGGGCATTTT.

The CDR3 protein is CASSLAQGSGYTF. The CDR3 DNA follows: TGCGCCAGCAGCCTAGCCCAGGGGTCTGGCTACACCTTC. The V and J genes are TRBV4-1 and TRBJ1-2, with D maybe TRBD1 (6 bases). Trimming removed 4 bases from V and 7 bases from J, with 13 bases in between. Germline values: CDR1 MGHRA, CDR2 YSYEKL. The CDR3 has 13 residues.

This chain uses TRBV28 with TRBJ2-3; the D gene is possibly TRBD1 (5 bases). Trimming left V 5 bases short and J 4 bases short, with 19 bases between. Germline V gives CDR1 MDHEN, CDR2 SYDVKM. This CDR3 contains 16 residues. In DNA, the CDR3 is TGTGCCAGCAGTACTGGACGGAAAGGGGAACCAGATACGCAGTATTTT. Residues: CASSTGRKGEPDTQYF.

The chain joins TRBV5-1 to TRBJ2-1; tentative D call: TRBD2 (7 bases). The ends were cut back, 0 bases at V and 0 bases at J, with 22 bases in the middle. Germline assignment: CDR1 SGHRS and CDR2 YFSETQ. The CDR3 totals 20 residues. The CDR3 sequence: CASSLALGLADRSSYNEQFF. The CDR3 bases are TGCGCCAGCAGCTTGGCCCTCGGGCTAGCGGACAGAAGCTCCTACAATGAGCAGTTCTTC.

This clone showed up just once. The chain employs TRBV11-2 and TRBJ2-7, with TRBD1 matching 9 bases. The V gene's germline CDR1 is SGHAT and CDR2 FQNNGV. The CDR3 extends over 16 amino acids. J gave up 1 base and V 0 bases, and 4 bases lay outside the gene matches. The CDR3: CASSLEPGTGSYEQYF. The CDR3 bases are TGTGCCAGCAGCTTAGAACCCGGGACAGGGTCCTACGAGCAGTACTTC. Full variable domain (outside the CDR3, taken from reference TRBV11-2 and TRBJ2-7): EAGVAQSPRYKIIEKRQSVAFWCNPISGHATLYWYQQILGQGPKLLIQFQNNGVVDDSQLPKDRFSAERLKGVDSTLKIQPAKLEDSAVYLCASSLEPGTGSYEQYFGPGTRLTVT.

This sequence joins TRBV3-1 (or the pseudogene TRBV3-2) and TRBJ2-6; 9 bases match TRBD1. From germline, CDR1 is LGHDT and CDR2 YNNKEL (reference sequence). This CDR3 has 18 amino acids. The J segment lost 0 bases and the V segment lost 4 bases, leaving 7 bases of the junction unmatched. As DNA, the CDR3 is TGTGCCAGCAGCCTAAGGGGACAGGGCTACTCTGGGGCCAACGTCCTGACTTTC. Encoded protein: CASSLRGQGYSGANVLTF.

For the CDR3, the DNA is TGTGCCAGCAGTTTCTCCCTAGCGGGAGGAGAAAACATTCAGTACTTC. Translation: CASSFSLAGGENIQYF. The chain has TRBV28 and TRBJ2-4; TRBD2 agrees at 11 bases. The ends lost 3 bases at V and 5 bases at J; junction bases unmatched: 6. Germline CDR1 is MDHEN and CDR2 is SYDVKM. This CDR3 region has 16 residues.

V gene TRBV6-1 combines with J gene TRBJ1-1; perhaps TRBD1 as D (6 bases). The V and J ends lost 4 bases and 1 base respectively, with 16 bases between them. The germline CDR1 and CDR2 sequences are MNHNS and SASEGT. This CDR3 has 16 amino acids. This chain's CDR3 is CASSGPMGARNTEAFF. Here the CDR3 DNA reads TGTGCCAGCAGTGGCCCTATGGGGGCCCGGAACACTGAAGCTTTCTTT.

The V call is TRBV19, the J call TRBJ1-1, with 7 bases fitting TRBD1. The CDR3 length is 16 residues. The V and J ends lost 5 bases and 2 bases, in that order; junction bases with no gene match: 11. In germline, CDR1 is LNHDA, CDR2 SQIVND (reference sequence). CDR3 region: CASSVKTGWGNTEAFF. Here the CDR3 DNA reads TGTGCCAGTAGTGTAAAGACAGGGTGGGGAAACACTGAAGCTTTCTTT.

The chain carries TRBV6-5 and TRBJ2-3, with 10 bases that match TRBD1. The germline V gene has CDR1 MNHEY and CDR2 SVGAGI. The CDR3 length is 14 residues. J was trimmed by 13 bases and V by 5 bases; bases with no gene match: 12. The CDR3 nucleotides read TGTGCCAGCAGTCAGCAGACCAGGACAGGGGGGAAGTATTTT. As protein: CASSQQTRTGGKYF.

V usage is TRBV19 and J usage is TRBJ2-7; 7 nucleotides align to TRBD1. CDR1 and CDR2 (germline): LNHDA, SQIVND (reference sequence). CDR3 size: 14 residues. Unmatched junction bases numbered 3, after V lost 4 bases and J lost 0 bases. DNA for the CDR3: TGTGCCAGTAGTAGGCCAGGGGGCTCCTACGAGCAGTACTTC. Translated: CASSRPGGSYEQYF.

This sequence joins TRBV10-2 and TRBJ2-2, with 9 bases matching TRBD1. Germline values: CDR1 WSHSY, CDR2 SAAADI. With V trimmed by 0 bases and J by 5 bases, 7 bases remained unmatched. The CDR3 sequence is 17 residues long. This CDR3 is CASSESTQGAGTGELFF. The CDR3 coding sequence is TGCGCCAGCAGTGAGTCGACACAGGGGGCGGGTACCGGGGAGCTGTTTTTT.

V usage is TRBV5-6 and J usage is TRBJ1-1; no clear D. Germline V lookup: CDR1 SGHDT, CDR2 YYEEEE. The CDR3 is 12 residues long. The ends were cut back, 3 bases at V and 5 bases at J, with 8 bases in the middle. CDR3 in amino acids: CASSSYVTEAFF. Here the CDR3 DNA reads TGTGCCAGCAGCTCCTACGTGACTGAAGCTTTCTTT.

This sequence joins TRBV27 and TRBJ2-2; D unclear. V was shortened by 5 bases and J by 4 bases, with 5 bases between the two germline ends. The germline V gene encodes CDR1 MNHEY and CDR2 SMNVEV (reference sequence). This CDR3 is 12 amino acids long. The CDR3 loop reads CASSVATGELFF. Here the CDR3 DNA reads TGTGCCAGCAGTGTAGCCACCGGGGAGCTGTTTTTT.